The 10 T cell receptor beta chains given below trace back to one sample, sequenced in a study of cytomegalovirus exposure and HLA in healthy donors. The PCR contained 60 Vbeta and 13 Jbeta primers. Sequenced by immunoSEQ multiplex PCR; TCRdb stores in-frame clones only, minus some. Of about 170,000 clones detected, around 74% appear once; the ten largest clones hold under 2.5%. The sequencing input was PBMCs. Every receptor here comes from a female donor in good health and CMV-seronegative.

This clone was recorded a few times. V usage is TRBV29-1 and J usage is TRBJ2-2, with 9 bases fitting TRBD2. Germline assignment: CDR1 SQVTM and CDR2 ANQGSEA. J gave up 6 bases and V 7 bases, and 9 bases lay outside the gene matches. This CDR3 comprises 14 residues. CDR3 bases: TGCAGCGCCGCCCCTAGCGGGAAGGCCGGGGAGCTGTTTTTT. This codes for CSAAPSGKAGELFF.

The rearrangement links TRBV27 to TRBJ2-2, with 11 bases fitting TRBD2. With 7 bases clipped from V and 1 base from J, the junction kept 8 bases outside the gene matches. Germline V gives CDR1 MNHEY, CDR2 SMNVEV (reference sequence). The length of the CDR3 is 17 residues. The DNA for the CDR3 is TGTGCCAGCAAAGGTACTAGCGGGAGTTGGAACACCGGGGAGCTGTTTTTT. Residues: CASKGTSGSWNTGELFF.

This rearrangement joins TRBV6-5 to TRBJ2-7, with a possible D match to TRBD1 (6 bases). Germline CDR1 reads MNHEY; CDR2 reads SVGAGI. Trimming left V 5 bases short and J 4 bases short, with 12 bases between. The length of the CDR3 is 13 residues. CDR3 bases: TGTGCCAGCAGTCGGACAGTAGATTACGAGCAGTACTTC. It codes for CASSRTVDYEQYF.

The chain joins TRBV6-6 to TRBJ2-3, with 7 nucleotides matching TRBD2. V shed 5 bases and J 0 bases; nucleotides not matched to a gene: 5. Germline-derived CDR1 and CDR2 are MNHNY and SVGAGI (reference sequence). The CDR3 runs 15 residues. The CDR3 region has the DNA TGTGCCAGCAGTATGACTAGCCTGAGCACAGATACGCAGTATTTT. Translating gives CASSMTSLSTDTQYF.

Only a few counts were recorded for this clone. The V call is TRBV23-1, the J call TRBJ1-2; the match to TRBD1 covers 10 bases. TRBV23-1 is marked as an open reading frame, function uncertain. This CDR3 spans 18 amino acids. J gave up 7 bases and V 0 bases, and 14 bases lay outside the gene matches. The CDR3 sequence is CASSQSEFKGQGFCGYTF. CDR3 sequence (DNA): TGCGCCAGCAGTCAATCGGAATTTAAGGGACAGGGGTTCTGTGGCTACACCTTC.

This sequence joins TRBV5-1 and TRBJ2-7; possibly TRBD2 for D (5 bases). CDR3 length: 14 amino acids. Between the trimmed V and J ends, which lost 0 bases and 5 bases, there was a span of 12 bases. Looked up from germline, CDR1 is SGHRS and CDR2 is YFSETQ. CDR3 nucleotides: TGCGCCAGCAGCTTGGACCAGGTCGGGAACGAGCAGTACTTC. Translated, it gives CASSLDQVGNEQYF. The variable domain in full, completed from reference TRBV5-1 and TRBJ2-7, reads KAGVTQTPRYLIKTRGQQVTLSCSPISGHRSVSWYQQTPGQGLQFLFEYFSETQRNKGNFPGRFSGRQFSNSRSEMNVSTLELGDSALYLCASSLDQVGNEQYFGPGTRLTVT.

The chain employs TRBV27 and TRBJ1-6; D unclear. The CDR3 length is 14 residues. Trimming took 3 bases from V and 6 from J, leaving 9 bases between them. CDR1 is MNHEY and CDR2 is SMNVEV in the germline V gene (reference sequence). This CDR3 reads CASSFPGINSPLHF. DNA of the CDR3: TGTGCCAGCAGTTTTCCGGGAATTAATTCACCCCTCCACTTT.

This rearrangement joins TRBV5-1 to TRBJ2-5; 8 nucleotides agree with TRBD2. The CDR3 contains 13 residues. Trimming took 7 bases from V and 5 from J; bases not matched to a gene: 7. Germline CDR1 SGHRS, CDR2 YFSETQ. DNA for the CDR3: TGCGCCAGCCATAGCGGGGCGGGGGAGACCCAGTACTTC. Translation gives CASHSGAGETQYF.

The V call is TRBV29-1, the J call TRBJ2-2, with 9 bases identical to TRBD2. The V gene's germline CDR1 is SQVTM and CDR2 ANQGSEA. This CDR3 is built from 15 residues. J gave up 1 base and V 5 bases, and 5 bases lay outside the gene matches. CDR3 nucleotides: TGCAGCGTTTCGGAGACTAGCGGGAACACCGGGGAGCTGTTTTTT. It specifies CSVSETSGNTGELFF.

CDR3 DNA: TGTGCCAGTCCTGGACAGGGGGGCTATGGCTACACCTTC. This sequence encodes CASPGQGGYGYTF. The chain carries TRBV27 and TRBJ1-2; 10 bases align to TRBD1. This CDR3 is built from 13 residues. The germline V gene has CDR1 MNHEY and CDR2 SMNVEV (reference sequence). After removal of 9 bases from V and 4 bases from J, the junction contained 5 bases not matched to a gene.